The clone carrying this T cell receptor (beta chain) appeared a single time. Its specificity is unknown. Primers: 60 Vbeta forward and 13 Jbeta reverse. Original handling: An analysis that came later counted approximately 76 million unique TCR beta chains, 9 million to 12 million shared. The method was immunoSEQ multiplex PCR; TCRdb's version includes in-frame clones alone and lacks a portion of them. That table furnishes V, J and clone size, whereas the DNA furnished D and trimming. The sample includes around 130,000 clones, 80% seen only once; the top ten take 0.95% to 1.1%. This entry belongs to a study of cytomegalovirus exposure and HLA in healthy donors. Study-level background: A prior analysis found 90 million to 120 million unique TCR beta sequences from some 200 million T cells.

Broader study findings: Some V segments, TRBV6-2 and TRBV6-3 among them, were indistinguishable and were therefore excluded. TCR beta chain V- and J-gene trimming was linked, in a later analysis, to a missense variant in DCLRE1C.

Deletions cut 8 bases from V and 6 bases from J, with 8 bases between. CDR3 length: 10 residues. In germline, CDR1 is SNHLY, CDR2 FYNNEI. This clonotype was sampled from a human donor in good health. V gene TRBV2 combines with J gene TRBJ2-7; TRBD1 might be the D (5 bases). Material: PBMCs. The CDR3 reads CASQGGEQYF. CDR3 nucleotides: TGTGCCAGCCAGGGCGGCGAGCAGTACTTC.